The clone carrying this TCR beta chain was detected only a few times. These data come from a study of cytomegalovirus exposure and HLA in healthy donors. Amplification used 60 Vbeta primers and 13 Jbeta primers. The protocol was immunoSEQ multiplex PCR, while the TCRdb copy is restricted to in-frame clones and leaves out a portion. Seen here are around 140,000 clones, approximately 85% observed once, and the top ten hold roughly 0.5%. The source of this sequence is a woman between 40 and 55 years old in good health and CMV-seronegative. The sequenced sample was PBMCs.

The CDR3 protein is CASSEGVSGLRGAETQYF. CDR3 DNA sequence: TGTGCCAGCAGTGAAGGGGTATCGGGGCTCAGGGGGGCGGAGACCCAGTACTTC. The chain recombines TRBV6-1 with TRBJ2-5; weak D call: TRBD1 (7 bases). The CDR3 has 18 amino acids. From germline, CDR1 is MNHNS and CDR2 SASEGT. V lost 1 base, J lost 5 bases, and 23 bases lay in between.